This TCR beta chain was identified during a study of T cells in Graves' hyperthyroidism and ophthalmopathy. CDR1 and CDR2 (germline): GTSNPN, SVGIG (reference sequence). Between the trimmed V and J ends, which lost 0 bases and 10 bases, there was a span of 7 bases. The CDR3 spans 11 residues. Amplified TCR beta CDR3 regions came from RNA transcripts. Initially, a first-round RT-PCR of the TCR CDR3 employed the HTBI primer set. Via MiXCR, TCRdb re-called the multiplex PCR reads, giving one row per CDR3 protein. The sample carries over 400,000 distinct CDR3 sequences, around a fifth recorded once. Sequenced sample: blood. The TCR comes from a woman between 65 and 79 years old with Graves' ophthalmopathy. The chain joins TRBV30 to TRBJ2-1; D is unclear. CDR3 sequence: CAWSVRLEQFF. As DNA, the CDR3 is TGTGCCTGGAGTGTCCGCCTCGAGCAGTTCTTC.